The clone carrying this T cell receptor (beta chain) was seen a handful of times. The sample belongs to a study of lung T cells in sarcoidosis with Löfgren's syndrome. MiXCR was run by TCRdb on the reads, yielding one entry per CDR3 protein. The table includes some 21,000 distinct CDR3 sequences, 21% detected once. CDR3 length: 14 residues. The V gene lost 3 bases and the J gene lost 3 bases, with 11 bases spanning the gap. CDR1 is DFQATT, CDR2 SNEGSKA, per germline (reference sequence). The V and J genes are TRBV20-1 and TRBJ1-4; D unresolved. The receptor's source is a human donor with sarcoidosis (Löfgren's syndrome or another form), or a control subject (not recorded which). The specimen was CD4+ T cells from bronchoalveolar lavage. CDR3 in amino acids: CSASWSAANEKLFF. The CDR3 DNA reads as TGCAGTGCTAGTTGGTCCGCGGCTAATGAAAAACTGTTTTTT.